This T cell receptor beta chain comes out of a study of blood T cell repertoires in COVID-19. Study overall: There were acute and convalescent COVID-19 samples, and they came from the United States, Italy and Spain.

Authors' analysis steps: Estimation of nucleated cell counts was performed using reference gene primer amplification. Clones were sequenced by immunoSEQ multiplex PCR, and TCRdb holds only the in-frame ones, with some missing. V and J calls and clone size follow that table, whereas D and trimming were derived from the DNA. Seen here are under 300,000 clones, 80% to 95% observed once, and the top ten hold approximately 2%. Germline trimming cut 8 bases from V and 15 bases from J; bases unmatched to any gene: 12. Germline loops: CDR1 MNHEY, CDR2 SVGAGI. The CDR3 contains 14 residues. Everyone who took part was roughly 18 to 100 years old, and they came from 24 US areas.

The source of this sequence is a woman between 18 and 29 years old who had recovered from COVID-19. The chain couples TRBV6-5 to TRBJ1-6, with 11 bases aligning to TRBD1. Sequenced sample: PBMCs or T cells enriched from blood (not recorded which). The CDR3, as DNA: TGTGCCAGCGGTACCGGGACAGGGGGAGCAAACCTCCACTTT. Protein: CASGTGTGGANLHF.